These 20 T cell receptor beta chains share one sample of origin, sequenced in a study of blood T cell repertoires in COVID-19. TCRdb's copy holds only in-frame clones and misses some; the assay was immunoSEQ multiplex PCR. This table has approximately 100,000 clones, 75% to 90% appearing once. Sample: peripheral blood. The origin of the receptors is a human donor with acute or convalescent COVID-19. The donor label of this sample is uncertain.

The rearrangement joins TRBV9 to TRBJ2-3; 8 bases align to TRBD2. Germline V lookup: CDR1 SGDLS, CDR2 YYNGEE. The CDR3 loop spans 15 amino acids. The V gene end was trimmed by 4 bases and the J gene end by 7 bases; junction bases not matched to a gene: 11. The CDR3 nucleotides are TGTGCCAGCAGCACGGGGGGGTATAGCTTCCATACGCAGTATTTT. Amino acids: CASSTGGYSFHTQYF.

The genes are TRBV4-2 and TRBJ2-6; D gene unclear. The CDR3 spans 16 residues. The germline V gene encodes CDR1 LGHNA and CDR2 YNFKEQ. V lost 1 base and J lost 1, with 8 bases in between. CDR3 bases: TGTGCCAGCAGCCAAGCTTATTTGTCTGGGGCCAACGTCCTGACTTTC. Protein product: CASSQAYLSGANVLTF.

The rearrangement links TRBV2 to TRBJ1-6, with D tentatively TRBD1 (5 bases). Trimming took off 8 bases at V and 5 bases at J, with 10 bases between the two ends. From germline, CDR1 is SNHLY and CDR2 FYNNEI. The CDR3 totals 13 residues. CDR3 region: CASLRGNNSPLHF. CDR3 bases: TGTGCCAGCCTGCGGGGGAATAATTCACCCCTCCACTTT.

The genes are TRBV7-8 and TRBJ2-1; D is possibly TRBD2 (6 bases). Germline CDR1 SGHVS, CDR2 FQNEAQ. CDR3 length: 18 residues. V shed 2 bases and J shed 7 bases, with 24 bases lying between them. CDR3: CASSLFWMGTRLGNEQFF. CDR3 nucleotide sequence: TGTGCCAGCAGCTTATTTTGGATGGGGACTCGCCTCGGAAATGAGCAGTTCTTC.

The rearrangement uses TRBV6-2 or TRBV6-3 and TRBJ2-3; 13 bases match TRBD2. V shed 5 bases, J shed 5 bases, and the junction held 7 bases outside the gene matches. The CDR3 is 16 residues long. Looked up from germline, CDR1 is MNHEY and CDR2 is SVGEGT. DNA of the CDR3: TGTGCCAGCAGTCGTAAACTAGCGGGGGGGATAGATACGCAGTATTTT. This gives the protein CASSRKLAGGIDTQYF.

Written as DNA, the CDR3 is TGTGCCAGCAGCGAAGCGGGGGACAGGAACTACGAGCAGTACTTC. It codes for CASSEAGDRNYEQYF. The J gene is TRBJ2-7, the V gene TRBV4-2; TRBD1 or TRBD2 may be the D gene (8 bases each). Trimming shortened V by 5 bases and J by 3 bases, and 17 bases separated the two germline ends. CDR3 length equals 15 residues. Looked up from germline, CDR1 is LGHNA and CDR2 is YNFKEQ.

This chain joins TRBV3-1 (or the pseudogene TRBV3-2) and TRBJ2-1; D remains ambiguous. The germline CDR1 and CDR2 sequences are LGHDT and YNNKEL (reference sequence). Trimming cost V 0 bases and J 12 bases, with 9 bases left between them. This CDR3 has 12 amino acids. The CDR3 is CASSQEPTRQFF. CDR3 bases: TGTGCCAGCAGCCAAGAACCGACTCGGCAGTTCTTC.

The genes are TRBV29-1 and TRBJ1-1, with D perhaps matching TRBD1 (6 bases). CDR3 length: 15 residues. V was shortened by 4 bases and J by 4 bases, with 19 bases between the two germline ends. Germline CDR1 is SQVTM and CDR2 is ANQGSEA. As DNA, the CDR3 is TGCAGCGTTGTTCCTATACAGGGTTTAAGCACTGAAGCTTTCTTT. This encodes CSVVPIQGLSTEAFF.

As DNA, the CDR3 is TGTGCCAGCAGCCGGCCGGGACTAGCGGGAGGAGGGTACGAGCAGTACTTC. Translated: CASSRPGLAGGGYEQYF. The V call is TRBV5-4, the J call TRBJ2-7; 15 positions match TRBD2. The CDR3 runs 17 residues. V lost 4 bases, J lost 4 bases, and 9 bases stayed unmatched. The germline CDR1 and CDR2 sequences are SGHNT and YYREEE (reference sequence).

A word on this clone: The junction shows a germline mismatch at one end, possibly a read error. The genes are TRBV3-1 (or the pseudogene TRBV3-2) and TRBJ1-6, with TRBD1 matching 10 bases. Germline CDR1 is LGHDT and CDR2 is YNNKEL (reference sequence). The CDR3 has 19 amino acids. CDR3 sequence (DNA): TGTGCCAGCAGCCAAGACAGGTATGGGACAGGGGCGAATAATTCCCCCCTCCACTTT. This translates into CASSQDRYGTGANNSPLHF.

CDR3 protein: CASSQEPARYTEAFF. CDR3 nucleotides: TGTGCCAGCAGCCAAGAACCCGCCAGATACACTGAAGCTTTCTTT. The rearrangement links TRBV3-1 (or the pseudogene TRBV3-2) to TRBJ1-1; the D is unclear. Germline V gene data show CDR1 as LGHDT and CDR2 as YNNKEL (reference sequence). This CDR3 has 15 amino acids. V was shortened by 0 bases and J by 3 bases, with 11 bases between the two germline ends.

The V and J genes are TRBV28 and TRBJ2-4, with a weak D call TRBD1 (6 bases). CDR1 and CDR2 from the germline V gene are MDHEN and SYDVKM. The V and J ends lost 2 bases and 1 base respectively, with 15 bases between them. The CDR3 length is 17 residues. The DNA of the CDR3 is TGTGCCAGCAGTTTACCTCTAACAGGGTTGGCCAAAAACATTCAGTACTTC. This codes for CASSLPLTGLAKNIQYF.

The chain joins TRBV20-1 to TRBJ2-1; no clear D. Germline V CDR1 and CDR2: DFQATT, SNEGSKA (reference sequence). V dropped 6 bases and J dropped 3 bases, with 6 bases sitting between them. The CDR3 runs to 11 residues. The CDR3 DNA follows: TGCAGTGCCTCTAGCTACAATGAGCAGTTCTTC. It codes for CSASSYNEQFF.

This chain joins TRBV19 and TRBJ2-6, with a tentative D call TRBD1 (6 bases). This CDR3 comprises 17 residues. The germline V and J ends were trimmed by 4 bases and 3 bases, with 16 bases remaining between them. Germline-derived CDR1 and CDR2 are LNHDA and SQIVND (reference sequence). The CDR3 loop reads CASSTRLGGVGANVLTF. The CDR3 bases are TGTGCCAGTAGTACGCGGCTAGGGGGAGTTGGGGCCAACGTCCTGACTTTC. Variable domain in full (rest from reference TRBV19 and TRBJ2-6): DGGITQSPKYLFRKEGQNVTLSCEQNLNHDAMYWYRQDPGQGLRLIYYSQIVNDFQKGDIAEGYSVSREKKESFPLTVTSAQKNPTAFYLCASSTRLGGVGANVLTFGAGSRLTVL.

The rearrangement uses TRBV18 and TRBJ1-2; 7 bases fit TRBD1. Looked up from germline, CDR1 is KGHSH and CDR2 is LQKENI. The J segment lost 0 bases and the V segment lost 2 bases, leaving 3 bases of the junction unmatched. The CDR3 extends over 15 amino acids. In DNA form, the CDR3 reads TGTGCCAGCTCACCATCAGGGACAGCTAACTATGGCTACACCTTC. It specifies CASSPSGTANYGYTF.

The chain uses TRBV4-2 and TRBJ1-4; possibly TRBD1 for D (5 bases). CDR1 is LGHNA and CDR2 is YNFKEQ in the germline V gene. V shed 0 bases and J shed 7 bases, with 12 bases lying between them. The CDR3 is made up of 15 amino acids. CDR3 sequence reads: CASSQEAGPSEKLFF. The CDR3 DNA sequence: TGTGCCAGCAGCCAAGAGGCAGGGCCCAGTGAAAAACTGTTTTTT.

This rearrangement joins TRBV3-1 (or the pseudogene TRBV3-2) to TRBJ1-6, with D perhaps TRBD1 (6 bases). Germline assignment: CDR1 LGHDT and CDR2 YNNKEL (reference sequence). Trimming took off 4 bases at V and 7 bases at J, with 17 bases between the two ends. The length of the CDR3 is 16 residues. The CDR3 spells CASSPLLDSKNSPLHF. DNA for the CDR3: TGTGCCAGCAGCCCCCTATTGGACAGTAAGAATTCACCCCTCCACTTT.

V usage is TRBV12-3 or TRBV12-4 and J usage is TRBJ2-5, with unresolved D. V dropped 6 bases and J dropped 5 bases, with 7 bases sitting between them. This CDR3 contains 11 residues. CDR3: CASSLEETQYF. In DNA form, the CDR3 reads TGTGCCAGCAGCCTTGAGGAGACCCAGTACTTC.

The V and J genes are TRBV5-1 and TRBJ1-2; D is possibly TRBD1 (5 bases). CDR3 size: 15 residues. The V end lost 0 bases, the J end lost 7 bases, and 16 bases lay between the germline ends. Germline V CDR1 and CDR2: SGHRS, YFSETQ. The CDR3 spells CASSLEGVGFGGYTF. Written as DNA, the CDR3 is TGCGCCAGCAGCTTGGAAGGGGTGGGGTTTGGTGGCTACACCTTC. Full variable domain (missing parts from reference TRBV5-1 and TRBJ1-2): KAGVTQTPRYLIKTRGQQVTLSCSPISGHRSVSWYQQTPGQGLQFLFEYFSETQRNKGNFPGRFSGRQFSNSRSEMNVSTLELGDSALYLCASSLEGVGFGGYTFGSGTRLTVV.

The CDR3 loop is CASSFLAGAWGSQETQYF. CDR3 DNA sequence: TGTGCCAGCAGCTTCTTAGCGGGAGCGTGGGGGTCCCAAGAGACCCAGTACTTC. This chain links TRBV7-2 with TRBJ2-5, with 9 bases that match TRBD2. Germline trimming cut 3 bases from V and 1 base from J; bases unmatched to any gene: 12. Germline V gives CDR1 SGHTA, CDR2 FQGNSA. This CDR3 has 18 amino acids.